The clone carrying this TCR beta chain showed up many times. Its antigen is still unknown. The record originates from a study of spatial heterogeneity in lung cancer. General observations from the study: Circulating ubiquitous expanded tumor TCRs were observed more frequently at resection than at follow-up.

TCRdb passed the 5' RACE reads through MiXCR, listing each CDR3 protein once. The sample carries fewer than 45,000 distinct CDR3 sequences, 10% recorded once. The time point here: blood at routine non-recurrence follow-up after resection. The input material, whole RNA from tumor, nontumor lung or frozen PBMC, was sequenced unsorted. Germline V gene lookup returns CDR1 SQVTM and CDR2 ANQGSEA. J was trimmed by 3 bases and V by 3 bases; bases with no gene match: 5. The CDR3 spans 14 residues. The source was PBMCs, collected at follow-up. The sequence came from a female donor with early-stage non-small cell lung cancer. This chain uses TRBV29-1 with TRBJ2-3, with TRBD1 matching over 8 bases. The chain's CDR3 is CSVDDGQGTDTQYF. CDR3 nucleotides: TGCAGCGTTGACGACGGACAGGGAACAGATACGCAGTATTTT.